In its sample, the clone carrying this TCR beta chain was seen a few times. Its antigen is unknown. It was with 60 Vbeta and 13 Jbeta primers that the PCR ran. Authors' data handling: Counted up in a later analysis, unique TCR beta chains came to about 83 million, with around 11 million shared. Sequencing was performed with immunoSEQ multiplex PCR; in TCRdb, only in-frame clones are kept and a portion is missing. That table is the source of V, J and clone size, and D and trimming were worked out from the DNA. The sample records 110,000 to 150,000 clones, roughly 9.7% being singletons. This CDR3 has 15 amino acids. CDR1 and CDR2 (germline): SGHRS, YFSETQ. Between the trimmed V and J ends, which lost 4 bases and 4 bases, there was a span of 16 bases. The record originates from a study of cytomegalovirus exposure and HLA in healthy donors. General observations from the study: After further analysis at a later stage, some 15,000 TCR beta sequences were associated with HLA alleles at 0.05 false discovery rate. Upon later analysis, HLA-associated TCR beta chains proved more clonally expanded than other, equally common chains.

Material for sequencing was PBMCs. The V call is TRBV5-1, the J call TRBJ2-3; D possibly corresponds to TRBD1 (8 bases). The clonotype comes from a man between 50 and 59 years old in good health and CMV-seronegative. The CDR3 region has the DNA TGCGCCAGCAGCGTACAGGGGGGGGTTGCAGATACGCAGTATTTT. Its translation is CASSVQGGVADTQYF.